This record concerns one TCR beta chain sequence. The data stem from a study of blood T cell repertoires in COVID-19. Across the whole study: Italy, Spain and the United States were the sources of the convalescent and acute COVID-19 samples. T cells, B-cell-depleted T cells, or PBMCs supplied cDNA or gDNA.

In the original analysis: From reference gene primer amplification, estimates of nucleated cell counts were derived. Repertoires were generated with immunoSEQ multiplex PCR, while TCRdb's copy carries only in-frame clones and drops some. Clone size and V and J calls were adopted from that table, with D and trimming inferred from the DNA. In the table there are about 44,000 clones, roughly 80% of which are singletons. In germline, CDR1 is MDHEN, CDR2 SYDVKM. V was shortened by 3 bases and J by 6 bases, with 14 bases between the two germline ends. The CDR3 length is 14 residues. The rearrangement joins TRBV28 to TRBJ1-2; the D is unclear. The clonotype was recovered from a human donor in a cohort sampled during active COVID-19. Sequenced sample: peripheral blood. The CDR3: CASSFHSLADGYTF. Here the CDR3 DNA reads TGTGCCAGCAGTTTTCATTCACTAGCCGATGGCTACACCTTC.